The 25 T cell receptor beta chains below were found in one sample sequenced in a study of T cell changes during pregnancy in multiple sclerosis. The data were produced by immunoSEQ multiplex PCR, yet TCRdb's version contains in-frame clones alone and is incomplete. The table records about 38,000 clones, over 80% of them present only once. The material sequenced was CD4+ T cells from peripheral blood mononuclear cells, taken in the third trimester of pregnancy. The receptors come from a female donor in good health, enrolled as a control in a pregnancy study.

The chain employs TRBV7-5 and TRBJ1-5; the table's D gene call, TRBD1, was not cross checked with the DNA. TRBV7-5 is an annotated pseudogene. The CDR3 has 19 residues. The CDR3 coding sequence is TGTGCCAGAAGCTTGGCCCGGGACATCGAGACTTATAGCAATCAGCCCCAGCATTTT. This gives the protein CARSLARDIETYSNQPQHF.

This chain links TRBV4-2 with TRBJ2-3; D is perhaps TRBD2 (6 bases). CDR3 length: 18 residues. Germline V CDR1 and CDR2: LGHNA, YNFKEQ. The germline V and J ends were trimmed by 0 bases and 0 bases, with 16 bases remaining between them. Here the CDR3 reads CASSQDLSAGTSTDTQYF. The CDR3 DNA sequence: TGTGCCAGCAGCCAAGATCTGTCGGCTGGGACTAGCACAGATACGCAGTATTTT.

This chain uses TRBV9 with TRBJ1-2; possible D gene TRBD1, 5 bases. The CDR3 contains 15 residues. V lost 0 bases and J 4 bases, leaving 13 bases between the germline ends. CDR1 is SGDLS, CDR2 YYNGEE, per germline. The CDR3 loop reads CASSVASGALYGYTF. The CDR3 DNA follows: TGTGCCAGCAGCGTAGCTAGTGGGGCCCTCTATGGCTACACCTTC.

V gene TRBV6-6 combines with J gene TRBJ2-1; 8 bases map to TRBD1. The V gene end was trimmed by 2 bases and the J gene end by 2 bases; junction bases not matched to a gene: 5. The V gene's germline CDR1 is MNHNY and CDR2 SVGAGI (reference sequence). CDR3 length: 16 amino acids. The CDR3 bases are TGTGCCAGCAGTTACCTCTCGACAGGGGCCTACAATGAGCAGTTCTTC. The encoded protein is CASSYLSTGAYNEQFF.

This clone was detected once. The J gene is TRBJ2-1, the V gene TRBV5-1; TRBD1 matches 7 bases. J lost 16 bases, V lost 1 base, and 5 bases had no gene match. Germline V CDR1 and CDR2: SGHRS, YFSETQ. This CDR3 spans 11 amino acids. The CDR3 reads CASSLNRDSFF. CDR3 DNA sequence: TGCGCCAGCAGCTTGAACAGGGACAGCTTCTTC.

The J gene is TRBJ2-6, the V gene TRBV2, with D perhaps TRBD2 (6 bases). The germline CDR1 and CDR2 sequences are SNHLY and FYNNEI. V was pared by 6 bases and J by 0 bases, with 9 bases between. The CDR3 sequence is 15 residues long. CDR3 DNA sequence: TGTGCCAGCAGGGGGAGGTACTCTGGGGCCAACGTCCTGACTTTC. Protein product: CASRGRYSGANVLTF.

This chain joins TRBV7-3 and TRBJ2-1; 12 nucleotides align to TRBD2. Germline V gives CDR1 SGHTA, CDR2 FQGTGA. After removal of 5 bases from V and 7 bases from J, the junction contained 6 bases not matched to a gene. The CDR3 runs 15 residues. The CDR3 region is CASSPTSGGRNEQFF. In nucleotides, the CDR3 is TGTGCCAGCAGCCCAACTAGCGGGGGGAGAAATGAGCAGTTCTTC. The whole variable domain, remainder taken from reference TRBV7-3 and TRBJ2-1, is GAGVSQTPSNKVTEKGKYVELRCDPISGHTALYWYRQSLGQGPEFLIYFQGTGAADDSGLPNDRFFAVRPEGSVSTLKIQRTERGDSAVYLCASSPTSGGRNEQFFGPGTRLTVL.

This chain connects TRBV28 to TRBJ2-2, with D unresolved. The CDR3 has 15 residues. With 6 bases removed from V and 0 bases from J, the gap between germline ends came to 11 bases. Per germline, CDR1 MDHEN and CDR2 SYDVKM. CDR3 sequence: CASRTGSANTGELFF. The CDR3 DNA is TGTGCCAGCAGAACCGGGTCCGCGAACACCGGGGAGCTGTTTTTT.

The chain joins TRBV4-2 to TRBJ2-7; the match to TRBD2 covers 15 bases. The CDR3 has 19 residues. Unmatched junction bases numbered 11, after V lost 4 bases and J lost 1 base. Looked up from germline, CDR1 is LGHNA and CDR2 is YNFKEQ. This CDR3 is CASSRGLAGGNTLSYEQYF. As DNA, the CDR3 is TGTGCCAGCAGCCGAGGACTAGCGGGGGGGAATACACTTTCCTACGAGCAGTACTTC.

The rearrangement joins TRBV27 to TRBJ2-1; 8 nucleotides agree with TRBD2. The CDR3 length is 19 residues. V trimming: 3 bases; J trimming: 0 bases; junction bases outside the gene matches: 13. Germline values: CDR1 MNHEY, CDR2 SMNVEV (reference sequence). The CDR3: CASSFRLARTPSSYNEQFF. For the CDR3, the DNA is TGTGCCAGCAGTTTTCGACTAGCGCGCACCCCGAGCTCCTACAATGAGCAGTTCTTC.

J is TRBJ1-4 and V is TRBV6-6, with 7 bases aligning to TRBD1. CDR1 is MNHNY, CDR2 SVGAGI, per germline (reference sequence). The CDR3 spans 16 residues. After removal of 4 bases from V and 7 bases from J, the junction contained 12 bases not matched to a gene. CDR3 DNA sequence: TGTGCCAGCAGTTTTGCGAGAAATTCAGGGGGTGAAAAACTGTTTTTT. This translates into CASSFARNSGGEKLFF.

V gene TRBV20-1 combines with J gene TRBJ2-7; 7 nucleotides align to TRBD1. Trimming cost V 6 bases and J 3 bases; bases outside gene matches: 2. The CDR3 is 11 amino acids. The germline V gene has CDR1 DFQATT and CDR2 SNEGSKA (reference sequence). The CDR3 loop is CSAGGIYEQYF. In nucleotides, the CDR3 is TGCAGTGCAGGGGGCATCTACGAGCAGTACTTC.

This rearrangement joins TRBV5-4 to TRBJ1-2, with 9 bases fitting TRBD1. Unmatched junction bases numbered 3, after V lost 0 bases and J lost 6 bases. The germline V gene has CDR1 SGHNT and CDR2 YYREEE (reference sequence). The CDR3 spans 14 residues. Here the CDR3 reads CASSLEYRGHGYTF. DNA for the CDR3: TGTGCCAGCAGCTTGGAGTACAGGGGGCATGGCTACACCTTC. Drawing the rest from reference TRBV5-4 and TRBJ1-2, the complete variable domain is ETGVTQSPTHLIKTRGQQVTLRCSSQSGHNTVSWYQQALGQGPQFIFQYYREEENGRGNFPPRFSGLQFPNYSSELNVNALELDDSALYLCASSLEYRGHGYTFGSGTRLTVV.

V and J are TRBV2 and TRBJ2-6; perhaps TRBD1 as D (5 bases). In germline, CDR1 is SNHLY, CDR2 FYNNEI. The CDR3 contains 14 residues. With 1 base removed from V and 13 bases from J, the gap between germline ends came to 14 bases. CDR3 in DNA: TGTGCCAGCAGTGAAGGGCAGGGCCTGTGGGTCCTGACTTTC. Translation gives CASSEGQGLWVLTF.

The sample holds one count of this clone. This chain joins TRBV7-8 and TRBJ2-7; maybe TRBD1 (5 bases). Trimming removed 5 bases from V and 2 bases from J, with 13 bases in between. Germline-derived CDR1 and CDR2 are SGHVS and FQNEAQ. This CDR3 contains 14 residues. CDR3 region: CASSRGAVTYEQYF. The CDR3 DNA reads TGTGCCAGCAGCCGTGGGGCCGTCACCTACGAGCAGTACTTC.

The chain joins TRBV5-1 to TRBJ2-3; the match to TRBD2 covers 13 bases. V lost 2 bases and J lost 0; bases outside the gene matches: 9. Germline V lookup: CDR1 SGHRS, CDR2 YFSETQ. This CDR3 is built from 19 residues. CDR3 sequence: CASSLLALLAGGSTDTQYF. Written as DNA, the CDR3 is TGCGCCAGCAGCTTATTGGCCCTACTAGCGGGAGGGAGCACAGATACGCAGTATTTT.

CDR3 loop: CASSYPGQIYEQYF. The CDR3 coding sequence is TGCGCCAGCAGCTACCCGGGACAGATCTACGAGCAGTACTTC. The V and J genes are TRBV4-1 and TRBJ2-7; TRBD1 matches at 7 bases. CDR1 MGHRA and CDR2 YSYEKL come from the germline V gene. This CDR3 spans 14 amino acids. V dropped 5 bases and J dropped 3; count of bases not matched to a gene: 7.

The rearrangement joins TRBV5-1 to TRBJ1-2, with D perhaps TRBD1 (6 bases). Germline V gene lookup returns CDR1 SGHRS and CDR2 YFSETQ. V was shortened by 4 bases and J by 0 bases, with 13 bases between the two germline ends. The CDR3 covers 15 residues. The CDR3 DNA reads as TGCGCCAGCAGCCAAGACAGGCCTACTAACTATGGCTACACCTTC. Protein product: CASSQDRPTNYGYTF.

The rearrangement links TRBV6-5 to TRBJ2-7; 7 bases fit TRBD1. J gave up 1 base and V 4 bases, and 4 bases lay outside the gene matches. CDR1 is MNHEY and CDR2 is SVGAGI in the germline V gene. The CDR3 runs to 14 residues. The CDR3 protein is CASSSPGQSYEQYF. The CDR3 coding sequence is TGTGCCAGCAGTTCACCGGGACAGTCCTACGAGCAGTACTTC.

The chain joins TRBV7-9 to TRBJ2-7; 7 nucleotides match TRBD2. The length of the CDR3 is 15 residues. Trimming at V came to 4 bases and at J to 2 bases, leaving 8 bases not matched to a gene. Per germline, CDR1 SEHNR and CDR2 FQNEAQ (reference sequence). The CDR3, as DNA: TGTGCCAGCAGCTGGGGTCCTAGCGGCGCCTACGAGCAGTACTTC. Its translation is CASSWGPSGAYEQYF.

The CDR3 nucleotides are TGTGCCAGCAGTTCACCAGAAGTATTTGGCAATCAGCCCCAGCATTTT. Translated: CASSSPEVFGNQPQHF. This chain connects TRBV28 to TRBJ1-5; D remains ambiguous. Germline lookup yields CDR1 MDHEN and CDR2 SYDVKM. Between the trimmed V and J ends, which lost 4 bases and 2 bases, there was a span of 15 bases. CDR3 length: 16 amino acids. The full variable domain, its missing parts supplied by reference TRBV28 and TRBJ1-5, is DVKVTQSSRYLVKRTGEKVFLECVQDMDHENMFWYRQDPGLGLRLIYFSYDVKMKEKGDIPEGYSVSREKKERFSLILESASTNQTSMYLCASSSPEVFGNQPQHFGDGTRLSIL.

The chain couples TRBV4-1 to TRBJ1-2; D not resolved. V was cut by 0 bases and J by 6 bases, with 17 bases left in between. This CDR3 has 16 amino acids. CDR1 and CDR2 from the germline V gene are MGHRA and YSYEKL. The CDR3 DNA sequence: TGCGCCAGCAGCCAAGATCCCGCGGGGTTTGGAGATGGCTACACCTTC. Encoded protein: CASSQDPAGFGDGYTF.

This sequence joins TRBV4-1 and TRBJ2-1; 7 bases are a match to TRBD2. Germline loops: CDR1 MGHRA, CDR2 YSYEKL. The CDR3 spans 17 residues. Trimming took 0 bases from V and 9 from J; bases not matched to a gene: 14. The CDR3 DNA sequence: TGCGCCAGCAGCCAAGATAGCGGGTCGACAGCTTATCTTGAGCAGTTCTTC. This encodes CASSQDSGSTAYLEQFF.

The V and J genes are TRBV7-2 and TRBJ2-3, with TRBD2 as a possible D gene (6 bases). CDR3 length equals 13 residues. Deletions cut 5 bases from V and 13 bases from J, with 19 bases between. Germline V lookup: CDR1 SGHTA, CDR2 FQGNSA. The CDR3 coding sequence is TGTGCCAGCAGCATTTTTCTAGCGACTGGGGAGTATTTT. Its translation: CASSIFLATGEYF.

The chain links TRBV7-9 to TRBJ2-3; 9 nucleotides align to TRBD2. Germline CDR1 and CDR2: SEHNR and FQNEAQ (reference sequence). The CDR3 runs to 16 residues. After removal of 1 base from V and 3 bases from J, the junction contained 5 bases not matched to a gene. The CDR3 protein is CASSLGGSGRTDTQYF. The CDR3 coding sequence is TGTGCCAGCAGCTTAGGAGGGAGCGGGAGGACAGATACGCAGTATTTT.